These 13 T cell receptor beta chains came from one sample sequenced in a study of PD-L1 blockade in urothelial cancer. The method was immunoSEQ multiplex PCR; TCRdb's version includes in-frame clones alone and lacks a portion of them. Of some 27,000 clones in the sample, roughly 80% were seen once. The material was PBMCs, obtained around atezolizumab (anti-PD-L1) treatment. Receptors were obtained from a man aged 50 or older with urothelial cancer.

The chain combines TRBV7-9 with TRBJ1-1, with a weak D call TRBD1 (6 bases). CDR3 length equals 13 residues. The germline gives CDR1 SEHNR, CDR2 FQNEAQ (reference sequence). V lost 5 bases and J lost 7, with 14 bases in between. CDR3 sequence reads: CASSTWTAGEAFF. As DNA, the CDR3 is TGTGCCAGCAGCACCTGGACAGCTGGTGAAGCTTTCTTT.

This clone appeared once. V is TRBV4-1 and J is TRBJ2-3; 10 bases line up with TRBD2. This CDR3 is built from 16 residues. J lost 3 bases, V lost 0 bases, and 3 bases had no gene match. Germline loops: CDR1 MGHRA, CDR2 YSYEKL. The CDR3 region has the DNA TGCGCCAGCAGCCAAGAGTCTAGCGGGAGTACAGATACGCAGTATTTT. Its translation is CASSQESSGSTDTQYF.

The CDR3 loop reads CASGFGDSQPQHF. For the CDR3, the DNA is TGTGCTAGTGGTTTCGGTGATTCTCAGCCCCAGCATTTT. V is TRBV12-5 and J is TRBJ1-5; unclear D gene. This CDR3 region has 13 residues. Trimming pared 3 bases from V and 6 bases from J, leaving 9 bases between. CDR1 LGHNT and CDR2 FRNRAP come from the germline V gene.

J is TRBJ2-1 and V is TRBV11-3; perhaps TRBD1 as D (6 bases). Trimming pared 5 bases from V and 12 bases from J, leaving 20 bases between. The CDR3 consists of 14 residues. The V gene's germline CDR1 is SGHNT and CDR2 YENEEA. CDR3 nucleotides: TGTGCCAGCAGCGCCGCCCCGGGACAATCTGTGCAGTTCTTC. Its translation: CASSAAPGQSVQFF.

This chain connects TRBV19 to TRBJ2-3; D is undetermined. CDR1 and CDR2 from the germline V gene are LNHDA and SQIVND (reference sequence). CDR3 length: 14 residues. V was shortened by 1 base and J by 0 bases, with 5 bases between the two germline ends. DNA of the CDR3: TGTGCCAGTAGTATAGGAGGCAGCACAGATACGCAGTATTTT. Translation gives CASSIGGSTDTQYF.

The chain uses TRBV28 and TRBJ1-4; D may be TRBD1 (6 bases). V lost 7 bases, J lost 6 bases, and 15 bases lay in between. This CDR3 comprises 14 residues. Per germline, CDR1 MDHEN and CDR2 SYDVKM. The DNA for the CDR3 is TGTGCCAGCAAGGGCCTACAGGGCTATGAAAAACTGTTTTTT. Protein: CASKGLQGYEKLFF.

The gene calls are TRBV27 and TRBJ2-3; maybe TRBD2 (6 bases). Germline CDR1 reads MNHEY; CDR2 reads SMNVEV (reference sequence). Trimming stripped 7 bases from V and 0 bases from J, with 14 bases between. The CDR3 has 15 residues. CDR3 protein: CASTLGGFSTDTQYF. CDR3 bases: TGTGCCAGCACCCTGGGGGGATTTAGCACAGATACGCAGTATTTT.

CDR3 DNA: TGTGCCAGCAGCAAAATAGGGGCACGGGGGTCCGACTATGGCTACACCTTC. Amino acid sequence: CASSKIGARGSDYGYTF. The J gene is TRBJ1-2, the V gene TRBV21-1. TRBV21-1 is a recognized pseudogene. This CDR3 spans 17 amino acids.

The chain employs TRBV4-2 and TRBJ2-1; TRBD2 matches at 10 bases. Germline V gene sequence: CDR1 LGHNA, CDR2 YNFKEQ. V shed 4 bases and J 4 bases; nucleotides not matched to a gene: 19. CDR3 length: 20 amino acids. The CDR3 nucleotides are TGTGCCAGCAGCCCGGCGGCACTAGCGGGAAATTTAGGGACTTACAATGAGCAGTTCTTC. It codes for CASSPAALAGNLGTYNEQFF.

The chain links TRBV7-8 to TRBJ2-4; 9 positions agree with TRBD2. The CDR3 sequence is 14 residues long. Germline V gives CDR1 SGHVS, CDR2 FQNEAQ. The V gene end was trimmed by 0 bases and the J gene end by 6 bases; junction bases not matched to a gene: 0. The CDR3 protein is CASSLAAGGNIQYF. The CDR3 DNA sequence: TGTGCCAGCAGCTTAGCAGCGGGGGGAAACATTCAGTACTTC.

The genes are TRBV11-3 and TRBJ1-1, with D perhaps TRBD1 (5 bases). V was shortened by 5 bases and J by 1 base, with 8 bases between the two germline ends. Per the germline V gene, CDR1 is SGHNT and CDR2 is YENEEA. This CDR3 comprises 13 residues. In nucleotides, the CDR3 is TGTGCCAGCAGCCTACAGGCGAACACTGAAGCTTTCTTT. Protein: CASSLQANTEAFF.

The chain links TRBV5-6 to TRBJ1-5; TRBD1 agrees at 10 bases. The CDR3 sequence is 16 residues long. Trimming cost V 2 bases and J 1 base; bases outside gene matches: 3. The germline CDR1 and CDR2 sequences are SGHDT and YYEEEE. The CDR3 region is CASSFGTGVSNQPQHF. CDR3 nucleotides: TGTGCCAGCAGCTTCGGGACAGGGGTAAGCAATCAGCCCCAGCATTTT.

V and J are TRBV6-1 and TRBJ2-3; the match to TRBD2 covers 9 bases. Germline V gene lookup returns CDR1 MNHNS and CDR2 SASEGT. J gave up 2 bases and V 5 bases, and 5 bases lay outside the gene matches. The CDR3 contains 15 residues. The CDR3 sequence: CASSLAGVLTDTQYF. CDR3 DNA sequence: TGTGCCAGCAGTTTAGCGGGAGTCCTCACAGATACGCAGTATTTT.